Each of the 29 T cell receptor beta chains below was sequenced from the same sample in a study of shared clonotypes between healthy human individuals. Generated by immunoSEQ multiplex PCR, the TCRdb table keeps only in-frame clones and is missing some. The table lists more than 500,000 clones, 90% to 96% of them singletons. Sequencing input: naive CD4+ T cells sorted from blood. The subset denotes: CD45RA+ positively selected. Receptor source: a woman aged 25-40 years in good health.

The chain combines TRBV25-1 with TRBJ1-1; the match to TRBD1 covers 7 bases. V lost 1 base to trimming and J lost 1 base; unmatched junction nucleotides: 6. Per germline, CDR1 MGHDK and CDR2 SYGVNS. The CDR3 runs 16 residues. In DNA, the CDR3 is TGTGCCAGCAGTGAATTTGGGACAGCGGGGAACACTGAAGCTTTCTTT. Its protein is CASSEFGTAGNTEAFF.

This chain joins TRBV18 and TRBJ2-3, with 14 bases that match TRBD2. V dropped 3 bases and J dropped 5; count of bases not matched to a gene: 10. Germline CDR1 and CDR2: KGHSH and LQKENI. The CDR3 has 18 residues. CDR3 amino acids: CASSPGLAGATYGDTQYF. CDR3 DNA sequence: TGTGCCAGCTCACCGGGACTAGCGGGAGCCACCTATGGAGATACGCAGTATTTT.

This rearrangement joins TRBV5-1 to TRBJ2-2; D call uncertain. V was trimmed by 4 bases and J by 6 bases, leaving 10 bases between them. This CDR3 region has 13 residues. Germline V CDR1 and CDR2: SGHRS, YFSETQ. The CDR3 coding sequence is TGCGCCAGCAGCCTCGGGCAAGCCGGGGAGCTGTTTTTT. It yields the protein CASSLGQAGELFF. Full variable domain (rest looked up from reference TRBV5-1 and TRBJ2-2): KAGVTQTPRYLIKTRGQQVTLSCSPISGHRSVSWYQQTPGQGLQFLFEYFSETQRNKGNFPGRFSGRQFSNSRSEMNVSTLELGDSALYLCASSLGQAGELFFGEGSRLTVL.

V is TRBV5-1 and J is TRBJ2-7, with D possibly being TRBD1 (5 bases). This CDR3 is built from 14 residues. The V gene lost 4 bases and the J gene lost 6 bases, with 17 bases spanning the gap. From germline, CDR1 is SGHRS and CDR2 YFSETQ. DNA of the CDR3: TGCGCCAGCAGCAGGTCCCAGGGATCCAGCGAGCAGTACTTC. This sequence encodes CASSRSQGSSEQYF.

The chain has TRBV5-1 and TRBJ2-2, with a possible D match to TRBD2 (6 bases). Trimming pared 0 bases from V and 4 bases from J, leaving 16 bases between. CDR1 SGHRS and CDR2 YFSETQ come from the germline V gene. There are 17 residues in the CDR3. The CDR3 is CASSLASSGVRTGELFF. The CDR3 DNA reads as TGCGCCAGCAGCTTGGCTTCTTCGGGGGTGCGCACCGGGGAGCTGTTTTTT. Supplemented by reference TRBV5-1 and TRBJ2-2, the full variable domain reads KAGVTQTPRYLIKTRGQQVTLSCSPISGHRSVSWYQQTPGQGLQFLFEYFSETQRNKGNFPGRFSGRQFSNSRSEMNVSTLELGDSALYLCASSLASSGVRTGELFFGEGSRLTVL.

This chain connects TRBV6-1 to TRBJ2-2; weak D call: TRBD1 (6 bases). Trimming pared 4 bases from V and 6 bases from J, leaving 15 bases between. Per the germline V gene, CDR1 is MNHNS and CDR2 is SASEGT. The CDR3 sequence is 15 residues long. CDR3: CASSAPGHIAGELFF. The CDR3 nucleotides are TGTGCCAGCAGTGCCCCGGGACACATAGCCGGGGAGCTGTTTTTT.

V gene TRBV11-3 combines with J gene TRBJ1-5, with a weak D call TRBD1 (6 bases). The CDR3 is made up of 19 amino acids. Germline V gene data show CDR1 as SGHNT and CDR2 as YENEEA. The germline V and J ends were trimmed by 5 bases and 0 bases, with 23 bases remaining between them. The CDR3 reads CASSHTDRLGKCSNQPQHF. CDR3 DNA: TGTGCCAGCAGCCATACTGACAGGTTAGGGAAATGTAGCAATCAGCCCCAGCATTTT.

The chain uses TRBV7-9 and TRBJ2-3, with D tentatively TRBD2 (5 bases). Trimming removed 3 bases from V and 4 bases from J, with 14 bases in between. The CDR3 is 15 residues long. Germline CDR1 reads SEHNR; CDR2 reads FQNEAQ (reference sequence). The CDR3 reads CASSFGEGHPDTQYF. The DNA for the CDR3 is TGTGCCAGCAGCTTTGGCGAGGGCCACCCAGATACGCAGTATTTT.

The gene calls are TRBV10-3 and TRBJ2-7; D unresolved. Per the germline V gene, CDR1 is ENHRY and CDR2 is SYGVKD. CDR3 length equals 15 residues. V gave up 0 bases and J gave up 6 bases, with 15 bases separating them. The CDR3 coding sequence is TGTGCCATCAGTGAGTCTTGGGATCCCCCCTCCGAGCAGTACTTC. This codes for CAISESWDPPSEQYF.

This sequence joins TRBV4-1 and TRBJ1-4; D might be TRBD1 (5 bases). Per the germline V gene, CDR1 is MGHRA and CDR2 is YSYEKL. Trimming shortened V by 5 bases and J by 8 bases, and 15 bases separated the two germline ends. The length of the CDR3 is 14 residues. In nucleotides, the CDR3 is TGCGCCAGCAGCTTGACATTGGGGGTAGAAAAACTGTTTTTT. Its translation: CASSLTLGVEKLFF.

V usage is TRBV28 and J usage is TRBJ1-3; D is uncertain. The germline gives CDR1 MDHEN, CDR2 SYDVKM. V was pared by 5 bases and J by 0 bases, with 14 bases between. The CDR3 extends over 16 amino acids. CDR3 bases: TGTGCCAGCAGTACTGAGGGCGAGAGCTCTGGAAACACCATATATTTT. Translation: CASSTEGESSGNTIYF.

The CDR3 here is CSVTDDRGPSVGQYF. CDR3 nucleotide sequence: TGCAGCGTTACCGACGACAGGGGGCCCTCCGTCGGGCAGTACTTC. The rearrangement joins TRBV29-1 to TRBJ2-7; 10 bases fit TRBD1. The CDR3 contains 15 residues. The V gene end was trimmed by 5 bases and the J gene end by 9 bases; junction bases not matched to a gene: 16. Germline V gene sequence: CDR1 SQVTM, CDR2 ANQGSEA.

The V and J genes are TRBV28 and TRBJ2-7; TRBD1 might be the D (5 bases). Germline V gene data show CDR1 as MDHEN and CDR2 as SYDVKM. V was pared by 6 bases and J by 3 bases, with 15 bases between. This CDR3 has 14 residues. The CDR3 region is CASSYVRELYEQYF. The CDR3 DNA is TGTGCCAGCAGCTACGTCAGGGAACTCTACGAGCAGTACTTC.

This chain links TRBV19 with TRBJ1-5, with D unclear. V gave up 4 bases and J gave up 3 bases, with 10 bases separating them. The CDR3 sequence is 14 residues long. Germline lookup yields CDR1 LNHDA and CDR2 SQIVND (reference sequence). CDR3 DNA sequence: TGTGCCAGTAGTACCCAGGAGATCAATCAGCCCCAGCATTTT. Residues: CASSTQEINQPQHF.

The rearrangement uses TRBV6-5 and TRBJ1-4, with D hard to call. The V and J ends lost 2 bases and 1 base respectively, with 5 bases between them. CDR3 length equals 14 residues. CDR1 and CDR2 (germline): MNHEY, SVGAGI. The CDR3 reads CASSYSLTNEKLFF. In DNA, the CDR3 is TGTGCCAGCAGTTACAGTCTAACTAATGAAAAACTGTTTTTT.

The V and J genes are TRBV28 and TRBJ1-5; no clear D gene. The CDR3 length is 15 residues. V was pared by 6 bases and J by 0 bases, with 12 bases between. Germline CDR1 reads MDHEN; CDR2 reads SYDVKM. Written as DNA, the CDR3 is TGTGCCAGCAGGAAACAGCTTTATAGCAATCAGCCCCAGCATTTT. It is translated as CASRKQLYSNQPQHF.

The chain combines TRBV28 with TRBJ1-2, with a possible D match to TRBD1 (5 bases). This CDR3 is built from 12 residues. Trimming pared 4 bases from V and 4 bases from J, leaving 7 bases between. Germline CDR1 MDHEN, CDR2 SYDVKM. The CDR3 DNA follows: TGTGCCAGCAGTTGGGACCGCTATGGCTACACCTTC. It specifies CASSWDRYGYTF.

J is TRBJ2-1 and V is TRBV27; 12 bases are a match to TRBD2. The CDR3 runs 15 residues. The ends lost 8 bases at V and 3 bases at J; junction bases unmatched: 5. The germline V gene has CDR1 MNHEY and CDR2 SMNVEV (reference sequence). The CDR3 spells CASGRLAGDYNEQFF. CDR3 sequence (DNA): TGTGCCAGCGGAAGACTAGCGGGGGACTACAATGAGCAGTTCTTC.

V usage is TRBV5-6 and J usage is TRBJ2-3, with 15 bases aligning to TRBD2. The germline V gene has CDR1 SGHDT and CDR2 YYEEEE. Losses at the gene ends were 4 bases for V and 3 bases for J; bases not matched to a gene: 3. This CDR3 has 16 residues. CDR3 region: CASSTGTSGRTDTQYF. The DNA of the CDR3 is TGTGCCAGCAGCACCGGGACTAGCGGGAGGACAGATACGCAGTATTTT.

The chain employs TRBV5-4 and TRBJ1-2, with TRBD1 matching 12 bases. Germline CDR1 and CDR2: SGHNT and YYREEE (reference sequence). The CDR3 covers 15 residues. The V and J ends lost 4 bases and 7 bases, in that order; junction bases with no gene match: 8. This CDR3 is CASSTSGTGGSGYTF. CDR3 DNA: TGTGCCAGCAGCACCTCCGGGACAGGGGGCTCTGGCTACACCTTC.

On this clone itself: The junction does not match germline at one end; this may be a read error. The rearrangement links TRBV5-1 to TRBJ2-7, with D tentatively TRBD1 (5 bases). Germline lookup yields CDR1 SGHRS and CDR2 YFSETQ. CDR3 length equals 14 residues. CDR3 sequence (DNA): TGCGCCAGCAGCTTGGAGACAGCCTCCTCCGAGCAGTACTTC. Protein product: CASSLETASSEQYF.

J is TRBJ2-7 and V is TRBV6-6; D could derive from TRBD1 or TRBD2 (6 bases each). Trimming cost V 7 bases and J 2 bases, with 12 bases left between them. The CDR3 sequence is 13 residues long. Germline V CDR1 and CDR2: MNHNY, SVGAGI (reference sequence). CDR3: CASKGGGTYEQYF. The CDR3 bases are TGTGCCAGCAAGGGGGGCGGTACCTACGAGCAGTACTTC.

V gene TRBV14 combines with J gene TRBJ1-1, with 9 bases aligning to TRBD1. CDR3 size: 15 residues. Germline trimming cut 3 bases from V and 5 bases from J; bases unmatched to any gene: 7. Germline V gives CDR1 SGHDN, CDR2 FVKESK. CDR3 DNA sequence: TGTGCCAGCAGCCAGACCGGGACAGGGAGGACTGAAGCTTTCTTT. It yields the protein CASSQTGTGRTEAFF.

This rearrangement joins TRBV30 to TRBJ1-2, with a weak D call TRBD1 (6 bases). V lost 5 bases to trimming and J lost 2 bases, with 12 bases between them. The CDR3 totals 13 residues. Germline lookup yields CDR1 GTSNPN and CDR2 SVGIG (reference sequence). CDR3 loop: CAWEDRANYGYTF. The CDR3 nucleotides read TGTGCCTGGGAGGACAGAGCGAACTATGGCTACACCTTC.

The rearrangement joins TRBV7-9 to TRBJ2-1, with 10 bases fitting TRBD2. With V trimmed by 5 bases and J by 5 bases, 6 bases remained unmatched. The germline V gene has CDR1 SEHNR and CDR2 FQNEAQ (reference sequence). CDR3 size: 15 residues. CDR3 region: CASSPLAGADNEQFF. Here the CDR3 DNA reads TGTGCCAGCAGCCCGCTAGCGGGAGCAGACAATGAGCAGTTCTTC.

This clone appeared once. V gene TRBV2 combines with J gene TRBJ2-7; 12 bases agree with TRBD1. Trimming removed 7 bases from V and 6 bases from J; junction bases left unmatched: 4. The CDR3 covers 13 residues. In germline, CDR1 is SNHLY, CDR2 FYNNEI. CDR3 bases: TGTGCCAGCACTGGGACAGGGGGCGCCGAGCAGTACTTC. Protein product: CASTGTGGAEQYF.

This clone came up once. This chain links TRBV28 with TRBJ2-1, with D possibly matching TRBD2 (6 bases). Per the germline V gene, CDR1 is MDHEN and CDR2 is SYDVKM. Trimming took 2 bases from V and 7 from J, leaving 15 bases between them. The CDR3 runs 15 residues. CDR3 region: CASSLNRPRGNEQFF. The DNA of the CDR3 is TGTGCCAGCAGTTTAAATCGGCCCCGGGGGAATGAGCAGTTCTTC.

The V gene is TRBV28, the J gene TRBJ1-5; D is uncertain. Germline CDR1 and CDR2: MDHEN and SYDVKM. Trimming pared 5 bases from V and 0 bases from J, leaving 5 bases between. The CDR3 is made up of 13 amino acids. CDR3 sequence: CASSGYSNQPQHF. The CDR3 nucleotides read TGTGCCAGCAGTGGGTATAGCAATCAGCCCCAGCATTTT. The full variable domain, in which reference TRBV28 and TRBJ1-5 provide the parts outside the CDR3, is DVKVTQSSRYLVKRTGEKVFLECVQDMDHENMFWYRQDPGLGLRLIYFSYDVKMKEKGDIPEGYSVSREKKERFSLILESASTNQTSMYLCASSGYSNQPQHFGDGTRLSIL.

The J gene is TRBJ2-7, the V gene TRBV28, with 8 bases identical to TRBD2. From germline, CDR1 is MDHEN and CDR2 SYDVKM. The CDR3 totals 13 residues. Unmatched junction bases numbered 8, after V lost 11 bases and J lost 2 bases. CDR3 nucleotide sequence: TGTGCCTGTCGGTCCGGGGGGGCCTACGAGCAGTACTTC. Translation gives CACRSGGAYEQYF.